The source of this T cell receptor beta chain is a study of beta chain features in type 1 diabetes. The CDR3 has 11 amino acids. With 8 bases removed from V and 5 bases from J, the gap between germline ends came to 8 bases. The V gene's germline CDR1 is ENHRY and CDR2 SYGVKD. Every bit of the isolated RNA underwent reverse transcription, so sequencing read expressed TCRB transcripts. Sequenced by immunoSEQ multiplex PCR; TCRdb stores in-frame clones only, minus some. In the table there are around 500,000 clones, approximately 10% of which are singletons. The sample taken for sequencing was naive CD4+ T cells from blood. This receptor was identified in a woman aged 18-35 years in good health. The genes are TRBV10-3 and TRBJ2-3; D is ambiguous. The DNA of the CDR3 is TGTGCCATCGGCCCAAGAGATACGCAGTATTTT. Encoded protein: CAIGPRDTQYF.